These T cell receptor beta chains were read from a single sample in a study of cytomegalovirus exposure and HLA in healthy donors. Profiling relied on immunoSEQ multiplex PCR, and the TCRdb table lists in-frame clones only, not all of them. The data contain more than 110,000 clones, roughly three quarters of them singletons. Sequenced sample: PBMCs. The receptor set was obtained from a female donor in good health and CMV-seronegative. The CDR3 runs from the conserved cysteine through the conserved F or W. The D gene is left open where the match is weak. For some rows the clone size is stated as once, few or many, or as a class when expanded; others skip it.

j_gene: TRBJ2-2; v_gene: TRBV9; d_gene: TRBD2; abundance: few; len: 16; CDR3aa: CASSPPGGHSTGELFF; CDR3nt: TGTGCCAGCAGCCCCCCGGGGGGGCATAGCACCGGGGAGCTGTTTTTT
j_gene: TRBJ1-5; v_gene: TRBV28; d_gene: .; abundance: .; len: 15; CDR3aa: CASSRPGQSNQPQHF; CDR3nt: TGTGCCAGCAGTAGGCCGGGACAAAGCAATCAGCCCCAGCATTTT
j_gene: TRBJ1-1; v_gene: TRBV28; d_gene: TRBD1; abundance: .; len: 15; CDR3aa: CASSLQQGLLVEAFF; CDR3nt: TGTGCCAGCAGTTTGCAACAGGGGTTGTTGGTTGAAGCTTTCTTT
j_gene: TRBJ1-2; v_gene: TRBV30; d_gene: TRBD1; abundance: .; len: 13; CDR3aa: CAWSADRGYGYTF; CDR3nt: TGTGCCTGGAGTGCCGACAGGGGATATGGCTACACCTTC
j_gene: TRBJ2-5; v_gene: TRBV6-1; d_gene: TRBD1; abundance: few; len: 14; CDR3aa: CASREDRAGETQYF; CDR3nt: TGTGCCAGCAGGGAAGACAGGGCCGGAGAGACCCAGTACTTC
j_gene: TRBJ1-2; v_gene: TRBV19; d_gene: .; abundance: .; len: 14; CDR3aa: CASSRPTGGGGYTF; CDR3nt: TGTGCCAGTAGCCGTCCCACCGGTGGGGGCGGCTACACCTTC
j_gene: TRBJ2-1; v_gene: TRBV9; d_gene: TRBD1; abundance: .; len: 15; CDR3aa: CASSTRGQNYNEQFF; CDR3nt: TGTGCCAGCAGCACCCGGGGACAGAACTACAATGAGCAGTTCTTC
j_gene: TRBJ2-5; v_gene: TRBV5-1; d_gene: TRBD2; abundance: .; len: 16; CDR3aa: CASSLALAGGQETQYF; CDR3nt: TGCGCCAGCAGCTTGGCGCTAGCGGGGGGCCAAGAGACCCAGTACTTC
j_gene: TRBJ1-1; v_gene: TRBV5-1; d_gene: .; abundance: .; len: 15; CDR3aa: CASSFGRRGGTEAFF; CDR3nt: TGCGCCAGCAGCTTTGGGCGCCGTGGTGGCACTGAAGCTTTCTTT
j_gene: TRBJ2-7; v_gene: TRBV21-1; d_gene: .; abundance: .; len: 17; CDR3aa: CASSKVWRDFLLGEQYF; CDR3nt: TGTGCCAGCAGCAAAGTCTGGCGGGACTTCTTACTGGGCGAGCAGTACTTC
j_gene: TRBJ2-1; v_gene: TRBV10-3; d_gene: TRBD2; abundance: .; len: 15; CDR3aa: CAIAWGLAEYNEQFF; CDR3nt: TGTGCCATCGCCTGGGGACTAGCGGAATACAATGAGCAGTTCTTC
j_gene: TRBJ1-2; v_gene: TRBV27; d_gene: TRBD1; abundance: .; len: 15; CDR3aa: CASSTRKDRGYGYTF; CDR3nt: TGTGCCAGCAGTACCCGAAAGGACAGGGGATATGGCTACACCTTC
j_gene: TRBJ2-1; v_gene: TRBV5-4; d_gene: TRBD2; abundance: .; len: 15; CDR3aa: CASSLSGGGYNEQFF; CDR3nt: TGTGCCAGCAGTCTTAGCGGGGGGGGGTACAATGAGCAGTTCTTC
j_gene: TRBJ2-7; v_gene: TRBV7-8; d_gene: TRBD2; abundance: .; len: 16; CDR3aa: CASSLDRLAEPYEQYF; CDR3nt: TGTGCCAGCAGCTTAGATAGGCTAGCGGAACCCTACGAGCAGTACTTC
j_gene: TRBJ2-1; v_gene: TRBV6-6; d_gene: TRBD1; abundance: .; len: 14; CDR3aa: CASSYRDRVNEQFF; CDR3nt: TGTGCCAGCAGTTACCGGGACAGGGTCAATGAGCAGTTCTTC
j_gene: TRBJ1-4; v_gene: TRBV5-4; d_gene: .; abundance: .; len: 14; CDR3aa: CASSPPGIGEKLFF; CDR3nt: TGTGCCAGCAGCCCCCCGGGGATCGGTGAAAAACTGTTTTTT
j_gene: TRBJ2-3; v_gene: TRBV5-1; d_gene: .; abundance: .; len: 14; CDR3aa: CASSSGESTDTQYF; CDR3nt: TGCGCCAGCAGCTCAGGGGAAAGCACAGATACGCAGTATTTT
j_gene: TRBJ2-7; v_gene: TRBV10-1; d_gene: TRBD1; abundance: .; len: 14; CDR3aa: CASSRRDREYEQYF; CDR3nt: TGCGCCAGCAGTCGCCGGGACAGGGAATACGAGCAGTACTTC
j_gene: TRBJ2-7; v_gene: TRBV4-1; d_gene: .; abundance: .; len: 14; CDR3aa: CASSSEPLAYEQYF; CDR3nt: TGCGCCAGCAGCTCCGAACCACTAGCCTACGAGCAGTACTTC
j_gene: TRBJ1-3; v_gene: TRBV18; d_gene: .; abundance: .; len: 15; CDR3aa: CASSPPGASGNTIYF; CDR3nt: TGTGCCAGCTCACCACCGGGGGCAAGCGGAAACACCATATATTTT
j_gene: TRBJ2-5; v_gene: TRBV21-1; d_gene: .; abundance: .; len: 17; CDR3aa: CASSKAERVGLAGGQYF; CDR3nt: TGTGCCAGCAGCAAAGCGGAGAGAGTGGGACTAGCGGGAGGGCAGTACTTC
j_gene: TRBJ2-7; v_gene: TRBV4-3; d_gene: TRBD2; abundance: .; len: 15; CDR3aa: CASSQGASGSHEQYF; CDR3nt: TGCGCCAGCAGCCAAGGGGCTAGCGGGAGCCACGAGCAGTACTTC
j_gene: TRBJ2-7; v_gene: TRBV10-2; d_gene: .; abundance: .; len: 12; CDR3aa: CASRERDTEQYF; CDR3nt: TGCGCCAGCAGGGAAAGGGACACCGAGCAGTACTTC
j_gene: TRBJ1-2; v_gene: TRBV6-5; d_gene: .; abundance: .; len: 14; CDR3aa: CASSTPGSYYGYTF; CDR3nt: TGTGCCAGCAGTACCCCAGGCAGCTACTATGGCTACACCTTC
j_gene: TRBJ2-1; v_gene: TRBV21-1; d_gene: .; abundance: .; len: 12; CDR3aa: CASSSRYNEQFF; CDR3nt: TGTGCCAGCAGTTCCCGTTACAATGAGCAGTTCTTC
j_gene: TRBJ2-7; v_gene: TRBV9; d_gene: .; abundance: .; len: 14; CDR3aa: CASSVEEGPYEQYF; CDR3nt: TGTGCCAGCAGCGTAGAGGAGGGCCCCTACGAGCAGTACTTC
j_gene: TRBJ2-5; v_gene: TRBV29-1; d_gene: TRBD1; abundance: .; len: 15; CDR3aa: CSVPPTGTDLRTQYF; CDR3nt: TGCAGCGTTCCCCCAACCGGGACAGACCTAAGGACCCAGTACTTC
j_gene: TRBJ1-4; v_gene: TRBV18; d_gene: .; abundance: once; len: 16; CDR3aa: CASSFTGHATNEKLFF; CDR3nt: TGTGCCAGCTCATTCACCGGACACGCAACTAATGAAAAACTGTTTTTT
j_gene: TRBJ2-1; v_gene: TRBV5-6; d_gene: TRBD2; abundance: .; len: 12; CDR3aa: CASSTGGNEQFF; CDR3nt: TGTGCCAGCAGCACGGGGGGCAATGAGCAGTTCTTC
j_gene: TRBJ2-1; v_gene: TRBV7-6; d_gene: .; abundance: .; len: 13; CDR3aa: CASSLVPRNEQFF; CDR3nt: TGTGCCAGCAGCTTAGTGCCGCGGAATGAGCAGTTCTTC
j_gene: TRBJ2-2; v_gene: TRBV29-1; d_gene: TRBD1; abundance: .; len: 13; CDR3aa: CSVLTGVPGELFF; CDR3nt: TGCAGCGTTCTCACAGGGGTACCCGGGGAGCTGTTTTTT
j_gene: TRBJ2-2; v_gene: TRBV7-6; d_gene: TRBD2; abundance: .; len: 18; CDR3aa: CASSLGSGRAANTGELFF; CDR3nt: TGTGCCAGCAGCTTAGGTAGCGGGAGGGCCGCGAACACCGGGGAGCTGTTTTTT
j_gene: TRBJ1-3; v_gene: TRBV5-4; d_gene: .; abundance: .; len: 16; CDR3aa: CASSGGGGYSGNTIYF; CDR3nt: TGTGCCAGCAGCGGCGGAGGAGGGTACTCTGGAAACACCATATATTTT
j_gene: TRBJ2-3; v_gene: TRBV7-6; d_gene: .; abundance: .; len: 17; CDR3aa: CASSLARTGRGTDTQYF; CDR3nt: TGTGCCAGCAGCTTAGCGCGAACAGGACGGGGCACAGATACGCAGTATTTT
j_gene: TRBJ2-1; v_gene: TRBV9; d_gene: TRBD1; abundance: .; len: 13; CDR3aa: CASGGQARNEQFF; CDR3nt: TGTGCCAGCGGGGGACAGGCTCGCAATGAGCAGTTCTTC
j_gene: TRBJ2-7; v_gene: TRBV9; d_gene: TRBD1; abundance: once; len: 17; CDR3aa: CASSVAGSGRQGDEQYF; CDR3nt: TGTGCCAGCAGCGTAGCTGGTAGCGGGCGACAGGGGGACGAGCAGTACTTC
j_gene: TRBJ2-3; v_gene: TRBV5-4; d_gene: .; abundance: .; len: 15; CDR3aa: CASSLAAGWAGTQYF; CDR3nt: TGTGCCAGCAGCTTGGCGGCGGGGTGGGCCGGGACGCAGTATTTT
j_gene: TRBJ2-1; v_gene: TRBV30; d_gene: TRBD2; abundance: .; len: 13; CDR3aa: CAWKSGVYNEQFF; CDR3nt: TGTGCCTGGAAAAGCGGGGTTTACAATGAGCAGTTCTTC
j_gene: TRBJ1-2; v_gene: TRBV11-3; d_gene: .; abundance: once; len: 13; CDR3aa: CASSENRGGGYTF; CDR3nt: TGTGCCAGCAGCGAAAATCGGGGAGGGGGCTACACCTTC